What follows describes a single T cell receptor beta chain. These data belong to a study of blood T cell repertoires in COVID-19. Looking at the study overall: Donors in the United States, Italy and Spain gave samples during acute or convalescent COVID-19.

In the original analysis: Researchers report that nucleated cell counts were estimated from reference gene primer amplification. Profiling relied on immunoSEQ multiplex PCR, and the TCRdb table lists in-frame clones only, not all of them. V, J and clone size are those of that table, while D and trimming were read from the DNA. The sample lists under 300,000 clones; almost 85% were seen once. Sequences were obtained from peripheral blood. This clonotype originated in a man aged 50 to 60 with acute or convalescent COVID-19.

CDR3 DNA: TGCGCCAGCAGCGGACAGGGGATCCGGGAGACCCAGTACTTC. Its translation: CASSGQGIRETQYF. The chain has TRBV5-1 and TRBJ2-5; 9 bases are shared with TRBD1. Looked up from germline, CDR1 is SGHRS and CDR2 is YFSETQ. CDR3 length equals 14 residues. Unmatched junction bases numbered 6, after V lost 4 bases and J lost 5 bases. The complete variable domain, with remaining parts taken from reference TRBV5-1 and TRBJ2-5, reads KAGVTQTPRYLIKTRGQQVTLSCSPISGHRSVSWYQQTPGQGLQFLFEYFSETQRNKGNFPGRFSGRQFSNSRSEMNVSTLELGDSALYLCASSGQGIRETQYFGPGTRLLVL.